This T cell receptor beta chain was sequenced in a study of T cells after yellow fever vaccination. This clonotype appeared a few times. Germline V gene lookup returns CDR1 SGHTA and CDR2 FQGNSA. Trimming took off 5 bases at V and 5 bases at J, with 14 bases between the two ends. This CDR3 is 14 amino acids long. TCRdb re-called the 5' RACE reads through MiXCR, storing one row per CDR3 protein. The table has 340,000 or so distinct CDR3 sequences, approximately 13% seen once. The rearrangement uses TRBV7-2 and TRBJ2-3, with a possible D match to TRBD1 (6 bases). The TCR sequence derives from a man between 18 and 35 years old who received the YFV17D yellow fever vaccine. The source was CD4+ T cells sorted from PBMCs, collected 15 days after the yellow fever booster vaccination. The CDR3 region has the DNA TGTGCCAGCAGCGTAGTGGGGGCTCTAGATACGCAGTATTTT. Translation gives CASSVVGALDTQYF.